This T cell receptor (beta chain) was obtained from a study of type 1 and type 2 diabetes patients. Study background: Samples came from type 1 diabetic, type 2 diabetic or nondiabetic people, recruited in China. Magnetic bead positive selection isolated CD4+ or CD8+ T cells from PBMCs. Overall study results and limits: A median of one highly-expanded CD4+ clone, covering around 4.2% of reads, occurred in type 2 diabetes.

About this clonotype itself: The antigen is undetermined.

The PCR template was genomic DNA. The TCR beta CDR3 region was amplified using 30 forward and 13 reverse primers. TCRdb processed the multiplex PCR reads anew with MiXCR; each CDR3 protein has one entry. The data show about 290,000 distinct CDR3 sequences, 40% to 50% seen once. The CDR3 consists of 15 residues. Germline V gives CDR1 MDHEN, CDR2 SYDVKM. Losses at the gene ends were 5 bases for V and 6 bases for J; bases not matched to a gene: 11. This TCR was recovered from a man between 18 and 35 years old with type 2 diabetes. The sequencing input was peripheral blood mononuclear cells (PBMCs). The chain couples TRBV28 to TRBJ2-3, with 7 bases that match TRBD2. The CDR3 region has the DNA TGTGCCAGCAGTCCCTCCGGGAGGCCCCCCGATACGCAGTATTTT. This gives the protein CASSPSGRPPDTQYF.